The 21 T cell receptor beta chains reported below all come from one sample, sequenced in a study of monozygotic twins with inflammatory bowel disease. Each CDR3 protein gets one entry in TCRdb, which reprocessed the 5' RACE reads and gives no DNA. The repertoire table contains approximately 150,000 distinct CDR3 sequences. Sequencing used blood. The receptors derive from a human donor with ulcerative colitis or Crohn's disease, or a healthy co-twin of an affected twin (not recorded which).

The chain couples TRBV5-1 to TRBJ1-2; the TCRdb call, TRBD1, lacks DNA for checking. The CDR3 covers 15 residues. Germline V gene lookup returns CDR1 SGHRS and CDR2 YFSETQ. CDR3 residues: CASSLGAGDDYGYTF.

The rearrangement joins TRBV5-1 to TRBJ1-1; TCRdb names TRBD1, which stays unverified in the absence of DNA. The V gene's germline CDR1 is SGHRS and CDR2 YFSETQ. This CDR3 contains 14 residues. The CDR3 sequence: CASSWGGADTEAFF.

The chain is built from TRBV4-3 and TRBJ1-1; TCRdb's D call, TRBD1, is unchecked because there is no DNA. Germline V gene lookup returns CDR1 LGHNA and CDR2 YSLEER. This CDR3 region has 17 residues. The CDR3 protein is CASSQDIVRAENTEAFF.

The chain joins TRBV5-6 to TRBJ2-7. Germline CDR1 and CDR2: SGHDT and YYEEEE. The CDR3 is 14 amino acids. The CDR3 sequence is CASSWGTESYEQYF.

The chain links TRBV13 to TRBJ2-1; TCRdb outputs TRBD2, but without DNA this stays unchecked. The CDR3 runs to 13 residues. Germline V gene lookup returns CDR1 PRHDT and CDR2 FYEKMQ (reference sequence). The CDR3 is CASSFSGRGEQFF.

This chain joins TRBV9 and TRBJ2-5; TCRdb designates TRBD2, a call that cannot be tested without DNA. CDR3 size: 16 residues. Germline assignment: CDR1 SGDLS and CDR2 YYNGEE. CDR3: CASSIGPAGGRETQYF.

The rearrangement joins TRBV5-6 to TRBJ2-1. CDR1 is SGHDT, CDR2 YYEEEE, per germline. This CDR3 comprises 15 residues. The CDR3 sequence: CASSFIISNDNEQFF.

The chain recombines TRBV20-1 with TRBJ1-2. CDR1 and CDR2 from the germline V gene are DFQATT and SNEGSKA (reference sequence). This CDR3 is built from 18 residues. CDR3 loop: CSPPPSWDSDRSNYGYTF.

The chain combines TRBV11-2 with TRBJ1-5; TCRdb's D gene call, TRBD1, goes unchecked for lack of DNA. Germline V gene sequence: CDR1 SGHAT, CDR2 FQNNGV. This CDR3 comprises 14 residues. This CDR3 reads CASSPRTAREPQHF.

The chain joins TRBV28 to TRBJ2-4. The CDR3 consists of 13 residues. Germline lookup yields CDR1 MDHEN and CDR2 SYDVKM. The CDR3 protein is CASSRTALNIQYF.

V is TRBV10-3 and J is TRBJ1-5; TCRdb returns TRBD1, unconfirmable since there is no DNA. The CDR3 runs 14 residues. Germline values: CDR1 ENHRY, CDR2 SYGVKD. The CDR3: CAIRDRGMDQPQHF.

This chain links TRBV5-1 with TRBJ2-2; the D call from TCRdb, TRBD1, cannot be confirmed without DNA. CDR1 is SGHRS and CDR2 is YFSETQ in the germline V gene. The length of the CDR3 is 15 residues. Here the CDR3 reads CASSVRDSYTGELFF.

CDR3 loop: CASSPSGRDTQYF. V is TRBV6-6 and J is TRBJ2-3. The CDR3 covers 13 residues. Germline CDR1 MNHNY, CDR2 SVGAGI (reference sequence).

J is TRBJ2-3 and V is TRBV5-1; TCRdb's D call, TRBD1, is unchecked because there is no DNA. Germline values: CDR1 SGHRS, CDR2 YFSETQ. The CDR3 length is 16 residues. The CDR3 loop is CASSLQAGGGGHTQYF.

The V call is TRBV5-1, the J call TRBJ2-7; TCRdb proposes TRBD1, but this gene call is untestable without DNA. The CDR3 contains 17 residues. The V gene's germline CDR1 is SGHRS and CDR2 YFSETQ. The CDR3 sequence is CASSFGPKTGYRYEQYF.

The chain joins TRBV12-3 or TRBV12-4 to TRBJ1-3; TCRdb's D call of TRBD1 is untestable without DNA. This CDR3 has 18 residues. CDR3: CASTPGQGGDFSGNTIYF.

The chain links TRBV18 to TRBJ2-5. Per germline, CDR1 KGHSH and CDR2 LQKENI. CDR3 length: 12 residues. CDR3 sequence reads: CASSPREETQYF.

The rearrangement uses TRBV5-4 and TRBJ2-3; TCRdb's D gene call, TRBD1, goes unchecked for lack of DNA. Germline loops: CDR1 SGHNT, CDR2 YYREEE (reference sequence). The CDR3 is 14 residues long. CDR3 sequence reads: CASSFRGRSDTQYF.

The chain couples TRBV3-1 to TRBJ2-2; with no DNA, the TCRdb D assignment of TRBD1 cannot be verified. Germline CDR1 reads LGHDT; CDR2 reads YNNKEL (reference sequence). The CDR3 has 16 residues. The CDR3 loop is CASSPVAGRNTGELFF.

The chain joins TRBV2 to TRBJ2-5; the TCRdb call, TRBD2, lacks DNA for checking. The CDR3 has 12 amino acids. The germline gives CDR1 SNHLY, CDR2 FYNNEI. CDR3 sequence reads: CASSTGPGTQYF.

This chain uses TRBV5-5 with TRBJ2-5. The CDR3 consists of 14 residues. Germline CDR1 SGHKS, CDR2 YYEKEE (reference sequence). The chain's CDR3 is CASSLIRQLETQYF.